This TCR beta chain originates from a study of somatic mutations in cytotoxic T cells in rheumatoid arthritis. Study details: A subset of V beta antibody-stained T-cell populations was isolated by flow sorting, reaching nearly 100% purity, and this subset included V beta1+ cells that went on to TCRB sequencing. Study results and limitations: More than 20% of CD8+ cells belonged to the largest clone in about an eighth of the 65 patients.

Sequencing used immunoSEQ multiplex PCR; TCRdb keeps in-frame clones, though not all of them. Among under 30,000 clones listed, under 75% were seen once. The CDR3 is 16 residues long. Per the germline V gene, CDR1 is SEHNR and CDR2 is FQNEAQ (reference sequence). V gave up 5 bases and J gave up 2 bases; unmatched junction bases: 5. In regard to this clone: The antigen is unknown.

The TCR originated in a woman aged 18-29 years in good health. Sequenced sample: CD8+ T cells sorted from blood. The V and J genes are TRBV7-9 and TRBJ2-1; 11 bases map to TRBD2. DNA of the CDR3: TGTGCCAGCAGCCCCCTAGCGGGGGGCGCCTACAATGAGCAGTTCTTC. Its translation is CASSPLAGGAYNEQFF.